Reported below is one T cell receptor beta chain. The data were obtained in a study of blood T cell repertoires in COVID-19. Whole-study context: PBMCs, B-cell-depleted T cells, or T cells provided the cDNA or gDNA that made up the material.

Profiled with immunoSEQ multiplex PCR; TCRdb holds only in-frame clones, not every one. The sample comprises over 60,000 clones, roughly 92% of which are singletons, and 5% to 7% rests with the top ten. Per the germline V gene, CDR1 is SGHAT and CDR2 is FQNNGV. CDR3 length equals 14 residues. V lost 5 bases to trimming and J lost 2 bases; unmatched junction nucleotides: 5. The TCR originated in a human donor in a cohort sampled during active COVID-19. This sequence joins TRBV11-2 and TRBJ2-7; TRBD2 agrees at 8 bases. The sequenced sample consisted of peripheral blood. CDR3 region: CASSPGGVPYEQYF. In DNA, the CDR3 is TGTGCCAGCAGCCCCGGGGGGGTCCCCTACGAGCAGTACTTC.